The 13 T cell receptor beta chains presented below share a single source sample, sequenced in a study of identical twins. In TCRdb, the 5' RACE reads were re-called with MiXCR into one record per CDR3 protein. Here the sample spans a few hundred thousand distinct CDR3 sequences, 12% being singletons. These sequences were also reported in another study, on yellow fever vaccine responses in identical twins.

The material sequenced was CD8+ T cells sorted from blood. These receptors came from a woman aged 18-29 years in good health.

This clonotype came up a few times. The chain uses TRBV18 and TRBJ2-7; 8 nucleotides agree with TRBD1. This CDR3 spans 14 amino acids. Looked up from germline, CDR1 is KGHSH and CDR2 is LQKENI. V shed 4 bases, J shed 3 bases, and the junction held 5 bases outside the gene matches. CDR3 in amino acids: CASSLRTGYYEQYF. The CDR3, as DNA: TGTGCCAGCTCACTGAGGACAGGGTACTACGAGCAGTACTTC.

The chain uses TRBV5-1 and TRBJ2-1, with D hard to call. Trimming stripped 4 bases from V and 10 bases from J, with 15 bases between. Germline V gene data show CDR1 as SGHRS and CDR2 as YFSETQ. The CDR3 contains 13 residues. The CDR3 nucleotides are TGCGCCAGCAGCCCTCAGGACGGGCGCGAGCAGTTCTTC. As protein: CASSPQDGREQFF.

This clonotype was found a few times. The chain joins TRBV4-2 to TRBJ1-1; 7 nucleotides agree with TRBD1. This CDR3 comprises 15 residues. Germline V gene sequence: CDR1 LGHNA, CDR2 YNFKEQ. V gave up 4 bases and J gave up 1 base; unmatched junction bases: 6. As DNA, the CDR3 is TGTGCCAGCAGCCCGCCGACAGGGCCGAACACTGAAGCTTTCTTT. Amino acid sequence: CASSPPTGPNTEAFF.

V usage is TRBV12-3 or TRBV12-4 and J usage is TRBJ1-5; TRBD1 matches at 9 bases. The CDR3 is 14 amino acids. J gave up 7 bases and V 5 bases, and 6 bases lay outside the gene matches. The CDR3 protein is CASSAGTGPQPQHF. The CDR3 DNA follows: TGTGCCAGCAGTGCCGGGACAGGGCCCCAGCCCCAGCATTTT.

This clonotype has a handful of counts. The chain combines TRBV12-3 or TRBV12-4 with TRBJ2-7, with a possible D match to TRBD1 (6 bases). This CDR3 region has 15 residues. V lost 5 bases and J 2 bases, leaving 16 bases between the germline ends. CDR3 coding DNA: TGTGCCAGCAGTATCGGGGACACGAACCCCTACGAGCAGTACTTC. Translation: CASSIGDTNPYEQYF.

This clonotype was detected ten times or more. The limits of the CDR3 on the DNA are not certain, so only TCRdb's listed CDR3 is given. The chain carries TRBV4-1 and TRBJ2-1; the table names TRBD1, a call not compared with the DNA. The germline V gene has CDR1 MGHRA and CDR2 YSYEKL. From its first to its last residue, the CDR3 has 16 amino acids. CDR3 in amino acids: CASSQDPRSVGTGSFF.

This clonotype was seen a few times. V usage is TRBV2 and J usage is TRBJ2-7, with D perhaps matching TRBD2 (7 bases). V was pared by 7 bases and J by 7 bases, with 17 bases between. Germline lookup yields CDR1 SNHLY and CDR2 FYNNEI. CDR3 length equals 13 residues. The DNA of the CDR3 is TGTGCCAGCACCCTTGGGGGGGCTGAGGAGCAGTACGTC. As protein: CASTLGGAEEQYV.

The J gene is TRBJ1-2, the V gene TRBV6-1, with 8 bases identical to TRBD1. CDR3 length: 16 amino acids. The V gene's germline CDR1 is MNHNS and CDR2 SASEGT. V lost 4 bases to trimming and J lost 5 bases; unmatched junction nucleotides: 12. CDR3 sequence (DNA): TGTGCCAGCAGTGCACCGGGACAGGCGGACCTTTATGGCTACACCTTC. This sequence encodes CASSAPGQADLYGYTF.

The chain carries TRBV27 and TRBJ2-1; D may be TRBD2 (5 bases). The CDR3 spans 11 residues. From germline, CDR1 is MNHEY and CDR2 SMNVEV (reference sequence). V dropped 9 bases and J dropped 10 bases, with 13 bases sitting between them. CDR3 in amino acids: CASVGRGEQFF. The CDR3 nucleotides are TGTGCCAGTGTTGGAAGAGGGGAGCAGTTCTTC.

The CDR3 loop is CSVVGELEPYTF. CDR3 in DNA: TGCAGCGTTGTTGGGGAGTTGGAACCCTACACCTTC. The chain recombines TRBV29-1 with TRBJ1-2; D gene ambiguous. V gave up 4 bases and J gave up 10 bases, with 16 bases separating them. This CDR3 contains 12 residues. In germline, CDR1 is SQVTM, CDR2 ANQGSEA. Based on the CDR3 plus reference TRBV29-1 and TRBJ1-2, the full variable domain is SAVISQKPSRDICQRGTSLTIQCQVDSQVTMMFWYRQQPGQSLTLIATANQGSEATYESGFVIDKFPISRPNLTFSTLTVSNMSPEDSSIYLCSVVGELEPYTFGSGTRLTVV.

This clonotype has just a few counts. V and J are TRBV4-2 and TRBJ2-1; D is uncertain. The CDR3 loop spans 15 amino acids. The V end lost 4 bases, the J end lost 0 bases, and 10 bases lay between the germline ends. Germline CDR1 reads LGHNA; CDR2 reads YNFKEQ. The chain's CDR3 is CASSLTDSSYNEQFF. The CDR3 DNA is TGTGCCAGCAGCCTAACGGATAGCTCCTACAATGAGCAGTTCTTC.

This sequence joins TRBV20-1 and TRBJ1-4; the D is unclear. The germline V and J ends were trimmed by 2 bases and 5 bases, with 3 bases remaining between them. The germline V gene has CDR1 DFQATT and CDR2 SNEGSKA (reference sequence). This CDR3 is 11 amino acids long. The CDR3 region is CSARRNEKLFF. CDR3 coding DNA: TGCAGTGCTAGAAGAAATGAAAAACTGTTTTTT.

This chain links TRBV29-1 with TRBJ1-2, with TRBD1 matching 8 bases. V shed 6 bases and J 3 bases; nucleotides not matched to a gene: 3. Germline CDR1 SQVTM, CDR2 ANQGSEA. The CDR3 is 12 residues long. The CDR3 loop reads CSVPDRDYGYTF. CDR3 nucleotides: TGCAGCGTCCCGGACAGGGACTATGGCTACACCTTC.